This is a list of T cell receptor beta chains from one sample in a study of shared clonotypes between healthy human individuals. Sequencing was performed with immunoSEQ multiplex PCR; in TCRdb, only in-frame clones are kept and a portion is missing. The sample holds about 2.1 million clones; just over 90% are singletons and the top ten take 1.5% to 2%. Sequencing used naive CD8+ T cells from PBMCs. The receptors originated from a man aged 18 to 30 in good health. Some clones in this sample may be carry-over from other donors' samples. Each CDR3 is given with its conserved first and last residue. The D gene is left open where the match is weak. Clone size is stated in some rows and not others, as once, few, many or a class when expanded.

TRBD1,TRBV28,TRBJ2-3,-,TGTGCCAGCAGTTTTGGGACAGTCAGCACAGATACGCAGTATTTT,CASSFGTVSTDTQYF
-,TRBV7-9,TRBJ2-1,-,TGTGCCAGCAGCTTAGAAAGCCGGGGCGATGAGCAGTTCTTC,CASSLESRGDEQFF
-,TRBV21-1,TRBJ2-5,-,TGTGCCAGCCTGGGGACAGACCAAGAGACCCAGTACTTC,CASLGTDQETQYF
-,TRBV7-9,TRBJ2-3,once,TGTGCCAGCAGCTTAGGGGGGAATACGCAGTATTTT,CASSLGGNTQYF
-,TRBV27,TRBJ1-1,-,TGTGCCAGCTACCCAGGTATGAACACTGAAGCTTTCTTT,CASYPGMNTEAFF
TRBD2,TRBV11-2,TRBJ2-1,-,TGTGCCAGCACCGGGACTAGCGGGAGCGATGAGCAGTTCTTC,CASTGTSGSDEQFF
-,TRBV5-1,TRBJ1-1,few,TGCGCCAGCAGCTTGGGACAGGAAGCTTTCTTT,CASSLGQEAFF
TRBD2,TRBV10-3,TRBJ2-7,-,TGTGCCATCAGTGTGGGGACTAGCGGGAGGGACGAGCAGTACTTC,CAISVGTSGRDEQYF
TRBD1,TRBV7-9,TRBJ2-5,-,TGTGCCAGCGGCACAGGGGGCCAAGAGACCCAGTACTTC,CASGTGGQETQYF
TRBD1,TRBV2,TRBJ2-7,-,TGTGCCAGCAGAGGACAGGGCTGGGAGCAGTACTTC,CASRGQGWEQYF
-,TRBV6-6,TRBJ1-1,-,TGTGCCAGCAGCCCTCAGGGTACTGAAGCTTTCTTT,CASSPQGTEAFF
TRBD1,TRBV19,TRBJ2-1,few,TGTGCCAGCTTCCCCGGGACAGGAAAGAGTGAGCAGTTCTTC,CASFPGTGKSEQFF
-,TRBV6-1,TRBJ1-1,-,TGTGCCAGCAGTGCTTGGATCAACACTGAAGCTTTCTTT,CASSAWINTEAFF
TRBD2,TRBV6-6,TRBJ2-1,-,TGTGCCAGCAATGCGGGAGCCACCCTTTTCTTC,CASNAGATLFF
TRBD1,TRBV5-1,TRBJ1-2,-,TGCGCCAGCAGCTCGGGACAGGGGGCAGATGGCTACACCTTC,CASSSGQGADGYTF
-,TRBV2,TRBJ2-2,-,TGTGCCAGCAGTGTGGCGGGGCTACCCCCCGCCGGGGAGCTGTTTTTT,CASSVAGLPPAGELFF
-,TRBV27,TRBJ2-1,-,TGTGCCAGCAGTTGGGGGACTGAGCAGTTCTTC,CASSWGTEQFF
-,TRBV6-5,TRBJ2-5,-,TGTGCCAGCAGCCGCGGGACCTTAGAGACCCAGTACTTC,CASSRGTLETQYF
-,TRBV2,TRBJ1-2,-,TGTGCCAGCAGTGAATGGAAGGGGGGTGGCTATGGCTACACCTTC,CASSEWKGGGYGYTF
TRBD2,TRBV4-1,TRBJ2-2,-,TGCGCCAGCAGCCAGGGACTAGCGGGAGTAGAAGGTACCGGGGAGCTGTTTTTT,CASSQGLAGVEGTGELFF
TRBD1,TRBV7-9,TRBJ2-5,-,TGTGCCAGCAGCTTAATAGGGGACAGGGCTCAAGAGACCCAGTACTTC,CASSLIGDRAQETQYF
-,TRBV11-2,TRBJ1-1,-,TGTGCCAGCAGCCCTAGAAACCCACAGACAGTGTACACTGAAGCTTTCTTT,CASSPRNPQTVYTEAFF
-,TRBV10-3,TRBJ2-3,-,TGTGCCATCAGTGAGGGCACAGATACGCAGTATTTT,CAISEGTDTQYF
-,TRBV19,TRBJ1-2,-,TGTGCCAGTACCCCACAGGGATTCTATGGCTACACCTTC,CASTPQGFYGYTF